The next 29 T cell receptor beta chains were all read from a single sample in a study of T cell responses to AZD1222 COVID-19 vaccine. Sequenced by immunoSEQ multiplex PCR; TCRdb stores in-frame clones only, minus some. This table holds 100,000 to 150,000 clones, about 90% found once. The source was peripheral blood, collected on day 0 of AZD1222 vaccination. The receptor set was obtained from an adult in good health.

The chain joins TRBV5-1 to TRBJ2-7; 10 nucleotides align to TRBD1. CDR1 is SGHRS and CDR2 is YFSETQ in the germline V gene. There are 14 residues in the CDR3. V lost 3 bases to trimming and J lost 2 bases; unmatched junction nucleotides: 2. In DNA, the CDR3 is TGCGCCAGCAGCTGGGGGACAGGGGCCTACGAGCAGTACTTC. Translating gives CASSWGTGAYEQYF.

The rearrangement uses TRBV19 and TRBJ2-7; possibly TRBD1 for D (6 bases). CDR1 is LNHDA, CDR2 SQIVND, per germline (reference sequence). The CDR3 consists of 14 residues. V lost 0 bases to trimming and J lost 2 bases, with 8 bases between them. CDR3 nucleotide sequence: TGTGCCAGTAGTATAGAACAGGGCCCCTACGAGCAGTACTTC. This encodes CASSIEQGPYEQYF.

This chain links TRBV7-8 with TRBJ1-3; 7 nucleotides match TRBD1. Germline lookup yields CDR1 SGHVS and CDR2 FQNEAQ. CDR3 length equals 15 residues. The ends lost 2 bases at V and 0 bases at J; junction bases unmatched: 1. This CDR3 is CASSLRDSSGNTIYF. The CDR3 DNA follows: TGTGCCAGCAGCTTACGGGACAGCTCTGGAAACACCATATATTTT.

The chain couples TRBV6-6 to TRBJ1-4, with D hard to call. CDR1 and CDR2 from the germline V gene are MNHNY and SVGAGI (reference sequence). CDR3 length: 13 amino acids. V was pared by 2 bases and J by 7 bases, with 8 bases between. CDR3 amino acids: CASSYREGEKLFF. The CDR3 coding sequence is TGTGCCAGCAGTTACAGGGAGGGTGAAAAACTGTTTTTT.

The chain recombines TRBV6-5 with TRBJ2-7; either TRBD1 or TRBD2 may fit D (5 bases each). V lost 5 bases and J lost 3, with 14 bases in between. This CDR3 is built from 14 residues. The V gene's germline CDR1 is MNHEY and CDR2 SVGAGI. The CDR3 sequence is CASSPGTANYEQYF. CDR3 bases: TGTGCCAGCAGTCCCGGGACCGCAAACTACGAGCAGTACTTC.

This clone was seen once. The chain carries TRBV19 and TRBJ2-1, with 10 bases aligning to TRBD2. The V gene's germline CDR1 is LNHDA and CDR2 SQIVND (reference sequence). The ends lost 1 base at V and 9 bases at J; junction bases unmatched: 9. This CDR3 is 16 amino acids long. This CDR3 reads CASSIGGLAGVAEQFF. In nucleotides, the CDR3 is TGTGCCAGTAGTATAGGAGGGCTAGCGGGAGTGGCTGAGCAGTTCTTC.

This chain connects TRBV20-1 to TRBJ1-1, with D possibly being TRBD1 (5 bases). This CDR3 region has 11 residues. Germline CDR1 is DFQATT and CDR2 is SNEGSKA (reference sequence). V was shortened by 2 bases and J by 5 bases, with 6 bases between the two germline ends. This chain's CDR3 is CSARQGTEAFF. CDR3 DNA sequence: TGCAGTGCTAGACAGGGTACTGAAGCTTTCTTT.

This sequence joins TRBV11-2 and TRBJ1-6; no reliable D call. From germline, CDR1 is SGHAT and CDR2 FQNNGV. Trimming took 4 bases from V and 9 from J, leaving 22 bases between them. CDR3 length equals 17 residues. CDR3 protein: CASSSNAGRKGGSPLHF. DNA for the CDR3: TGTGCCAGCAGCTCGAATGCCGGGCGAAAGGGCGGTTCACCCCTCCACTTT.

The gene calls are TRBV5-1 and TRBJ2-7; 8 bases line up with TRBD2. The CDR3 is 15 residues long. The ends lost 6 bases at V and 5 bases at J; junction bases unmatched: 13. The germline gives CDR1 SGHRS, CDR2 YFSETQ. The CDR3 bases are TGCGCCAGCAACGGATTAGCGGGGACCTACGACGAGCAGTACTTC. Protein: CASNGLAGTYDEQYF.

The chain carries TRBV6-2 or TRBV6-3 and TRBJ1-5; 8 nucleotides align to TRBD1. Germline V lookup: CDR1 MNHEY, CDR2 SVGEGT. The J segment lost 0 bases and the V segment lost 2 bases, leaving 9 bases of the junction unmatched. The length of the CDR3 is 18 residues. CDR3: CASSYDDRGSYSNQPQHF. The CDR3 region has the DNA TGTGCCAGCAGTTACGACGACAGGGGATCATATAGCAATCAGCCCCAGCATTTT.

The J gene is TRBJ2-3, the V gene TRBV27; 14 bases are shared with TRBD2. Germline V gene sequence: CDR1 MNHEY, CDR2 SMNVEV (reference sequence). The CDR3 extends over 16 amino acids. V gave up 6 bases and J gave up 1 base; unmatched junction bases: 3. The CDR3 spells CASRGTSGRGTDTQYF. In nucleotides, the CDR3 is TGTGCCAGCAGAGGGACTAGCGGGAGAGGCACAGATACGCAGTATTTT.

This sequence joins TRBV4-3 and TRBJ2-6, with 7 positions matching TRBD1. This CDR3 has 16 residues. V lost 1 base to trimming and J lost 1 base; unmatched junction nucleotides: 1. CDR1 LGHNA and CDR2 YSLEER come from the germline V gene. CDR3 region: CASSQGQGSGANVLTF. CDR3 nucleotide sequence: TGCGCCAGCAGCCAAGGACAGGGTTCTGGGGCCAACGTCCTGACTTTC.

The V and J genes are TRBV9 and TRBJ2-7; 8 nucleotides align to TRBD2. The CDR3 is 15 residues long. Per germline, CDR1 SGDLS and CDR2 YYNGEE. V shed 4 bases and J 5 bases; nucleotides not matched to a gene: 11. CDR3 DNA: TGTGCCAGCAGCTTGGGGGGACTAGAGTTCGACGAGCAGTACTTC. The encoded protein is CASSLGGLEFDEQYF.

CDR3 residues: CASSRAGTSGYEQYF. The CDR3 region has the DNA TGTGCCAGCAGTAGGGCCGGGACTAGCGGCTACGAGCAGTACTTC. The chain recombines TRBV27 with TRBJ2-7; 11 nucleotides agree with TRBD2. The V and J ends lost 5 bases and 3 bases, in that order; junction bases with no gene match: 6. In germline, CDR1 is MNHEY, CDR2 SMNVEV (reference sequence). The CDR3 runs to 15 residues.

The chain has TRBV27 and TRBJ2-1; 13 nucleotides match TRBD2. The CDR3 extends over 18 amino acids. CDR1 MNHEY and CDR2 SMNVEV come from the germline V gene (reference sequence). V lost 4 bases and J lost 6; bases outside the gene matches: 12. The CDR3 nucleotides read TGTGCCAGCAGTTCTCATACCCAAGGACTAGCGGGAGCCAATGAGCAGTTCTTC. Protein sequence: CASSSHTQGLAGANEQFF.

CDR3 sequence (DNA): TGTGCCAGCAGCGTCTCCGGGACTAGCGGGAGCCTTAAGCAGTACTTC. Translated: CASSVSGTSGSLKQYF. The chain couples TRBV7-9 to TRBJ2-7; 14 nucleotides match TRBD2. With 5 bases clipped from V and 8 bases from J, the junction kept 11 bases outside the gene matches. Germline CDR1 is SEHNR and CDR2 is FQNEAQ (reference sequence). CDR3 length: 16 residues.

This rearrangement joins TRBV18 to TRBJ1-1, with 9 bases matching TRBD1. The V gene end was trimmed by 5 bases and the J gene end by 4 bases; junction bases not matched to a gene: 5. CDR1 KGHSH and CDR2 LQKENI come from the germline V gene. The CDR3 is 14 residues long. CDR3 DNA sequence: TGTGCCAGCTCAACCCGACAGGGGGGCACTGAAGCTTTCTTT. This translates into CASSTRQGGTEAFF.

The V call is TRBV30, the J call TRBJ2-7; D could derive from TRBD1 or TRBD2 (6 bases each). The V gene's germline CDR1 is GTSNPN and CDR2 SVGIG (reference sequence). V was trimmed by 5 bases and J by 2 bases, leaving 16 bases between them. The length of the CDR3 is 14 residues. The CDR3 sequence is CAWGGTLITYEQYF. The CDR3 nucleotides read TGTGCCTGGGGGGGGACACTAATTACCTACGAGCAGTACTTC.

The CDR3 DNA follows: TGTGCCAGCAGTGATGTGGGGAGCTCCTATAATTCACCCCTCCACTTT. Translated, it gives CASSDVGSSYNSPLHF. The chain has TRBV6-1 and TRBJ1-6; D not resolved. The CDR3 loop spans 16 amino acids. The germline V gene has CDR1 MNHNS and CDR2 SASEGT. Trimming left V 3 bases short and J 0 bases short, with 9 bases between.

This clone has a single count. The V and J genes are TRBV29-1 and TRBJ1-2; TRBD1 is a possible D gene (5 bases). The CDR3 totals 15 residues. The V end was cut by 4 bases, the J end by 2 bases, with 17 bases between. Germline-derived CDR1 and CDR2 are SQVTM and ANQGSEA. The CDR3 DNA sequence: TGCAGCGTTGGGGGGGAGGGGATTTTAAACTATGGCTACACCTTC. Translation: CSVGGEGILNYGYTF.

The CDR3 is CASRVSGRGRGYTF. The CDR3 DNA reads TGTGCCAGCAGGGTCTCCGGGAGAGGGCGAGGCTACACCTTC. The chain carries TRBV7-3 and TRBJ1-2, with D hard to call. Trimming stripped 6 bases from V and 8 bases from J, with 19 bases between. CDR3 length: 14 residues. Per germline, CDR1 SGHTA and CDR2 FQGTGA.

This sequence joins TRBV19 and TRBJ1-5; 7 bases map to TRBD1. The CDR3 contains 18 residues. The V segment lost 4 bases and the J segment 0 bases; nucleotides outside the gene matches: 12. The germline CDR1 and CDR2 sequences are LNHDA and SQIVND (reference sequence). DNA of the CDR3: TGTGCCAGTAGTACGCAACCTACAGGGGATTATAGCAATCAGCCCCAGCATTTT. Amino acids: CASSTQPTGDYSNQPQHF.

The rearrangement joins TRBV5-1 to TRBJ2-5, with a weak D call TRBD1 (5 bases). With 4 bases removed from V and 1 base from J, the gap between germline ends came to 8 bases. The CDR3 has 13 residues. Germline assignment: CDR1 SGHRS and CDR2 YFSETQ. The CDR3 region has the DNA TGCGCCAGCAGCAAAGGGGCCCAAGAGACCCAGTACTTC. Its protein is CASSKGAQETQYF.

The CDR3 region has the DNA TGTGCCAGCAGTTTAACGACAGGGTATGGCTACACCTTC. Residues: CASSLTTGYGYTF. The chain recombines TRBV28 with TRBJ1-2, with 7 bases identical to TRBD1. V shed 2 bases, J shed 5 bases, and the junction held 2 bases outside the gene matches. The CDR3 covers 13 residues. Germline-derived CDR1 and CDR2 are MDHEN and SYDVKM.

The rearrangement uses TRBV24-1 and TRBJ2-5; 8 nucleotides match TRBD1. V was clipped by 1 base and J by 1 base; unmatched bases: 4. The CDR3 has 16 residues. CDR1 is KGHDR and CDR2 is SFDVKD in the germline V gene. As DNA, the CDR3 is TGTGCCACCAGTGATTTTGGACAGGGACCCCAAGAGACCCAGTACTTC. This sequence encodes CATSDFGQGPQETQYF.

The chain links TRBV24-1 to TRBJ1-2, with D unresolved. Germline CDR1 KGHDR, CDR2 SFDVKD. V was clipped by 10 bases and J by 2 bases, with 10 bases between them. The CDR3 length is 12 residues. CDR3 bases: TGTGCCACAGGAGGCGGGAACTATGGCTACACCTTC. The encoded protein is CATGGGNYGYTF.

This clone was detected only once. The V and J genes are TRBV6-2 or TRBV6-3 and TRBJ2-1; 11 nucleotides agree with TRBD2. After removal of 2 bases from V and 9 bases from J, the junction contained 9 bases not matched to a gene. This CDR3 is built from 16 residues. The V gene's germline CDR1 is MNHEY and CDR2 SVGEGT. The CDR3 DNA follows: TGTGCCAGCAGTTACCACGGGCTAGCGGGAGGCGGTGAGCAGTTCTTC. Its protein product is CASSYHGLAGGGEQFF.

J is TRBJ1-6 and V is TRBV28; 7 nucleotides match TRBD1. The CDR3 contains 12 residues. V was clipped by 11 bases and J by 7 bases; unmatched bases: 5. Germline lookup yields CDR1 MDHEN and CDR2 SYDVKM. Here the CDR3 DNA reads TGTGCCGGCCGACAGGGAAATTCACCCCTCCACTTT. It is translated as CAGRQGNSPLHF.

This clone was observed a handful of times. The chain links TRBV6-4 to TRBJ2-6; no reliable D call. The CDR3 runs to 13 residues. Trimming cost V 3 bases and J 3 bases, with 3 bases left between them. Germline V gene sequence: CDR1 MRHNA, CDR2 SNTAGT. For the CDR3, the DNA is TGTGCCAGCAGTGAGGGTGGGGCCAACGTCCTGACTTTC. It codes for CASSEGGANVLTF.